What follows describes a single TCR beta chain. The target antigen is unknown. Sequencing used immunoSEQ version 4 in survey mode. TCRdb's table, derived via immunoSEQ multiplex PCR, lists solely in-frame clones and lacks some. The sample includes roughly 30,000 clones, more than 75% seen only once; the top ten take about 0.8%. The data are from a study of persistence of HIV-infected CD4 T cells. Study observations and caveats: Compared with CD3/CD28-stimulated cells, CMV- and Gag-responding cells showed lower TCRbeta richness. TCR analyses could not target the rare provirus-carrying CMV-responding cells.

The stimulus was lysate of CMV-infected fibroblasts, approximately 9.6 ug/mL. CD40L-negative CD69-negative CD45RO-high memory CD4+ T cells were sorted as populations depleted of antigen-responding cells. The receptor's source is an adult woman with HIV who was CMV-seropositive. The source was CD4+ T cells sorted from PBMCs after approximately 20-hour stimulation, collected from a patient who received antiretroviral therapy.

CDR3 in amino acids: CASSPTGGNYGYTF. CDR3 nucleotides: TGTGCCAGCAGCCCCACAGGGGGGAACTATGGCTACACCTTC. The chain couples TRBV7-9 to TRBJ1-2; 8 positions match TRBD1. Germline loops: CDR1 SEHNR, CDR2 FQNEAQ (reference sequence). The V segment lost 5 bases and the J segment 2 bases; nucleotides outside the gene matches: 4. The CDR3 is 14 amino acids. The full variable domain, in which reference TRBV7-9 and TRBJ1-2 provide the parts outside the CDR3, is DTGVSQNPRHKITKRGQNVTFRCDPISEHNRLYWYRQTLGQGPEFLTYFQNEAQLEKSRLLSDRFSAERPKGSFSTLEIQRTEQGDSAMYLCASSPTGGNYGYTFGSGTRLTVV.